The 23 T cell receptor beta chains in this list originate from one sample, sequenced in a study of T cell clonality in common variable immunodeficiency. Only in-frame clones appear in the TCRdb table, and some are missing; sequencing was by immunoSEQ multiplex PCR. The sample has 30,000 to 40,000 clones, none seen only once; the top ten hold 9.5%. Sequencing input: peripheral blood mononuclear cells. Source of these receptors: a person aged 18 to 75 in good health.

This clone was detected only a few times. A far larger clone is only one base removed, so a read error is likely. The DNA ends 3 residues before the CDR3 does, and the rest of the CDR3 is filled in from the germline J gene. The chain is built from TRBV19 and TRBJ2-1; 9 bases line up with TRBD1. V gave up 5 bases and J gave up 2 bases; unmatched junction bases: 7. The germline V gene encodes CDR1 LNHDA and CDR2 SQIVND (reference sequence). There are 16 residues in the CDR3. The sequenced part of the CDR3 DNA is TGTGCCAGTAGTGTTGGGACAGGGTCACCCTACAATGAG. The encoded protein is CASSVGTGSPYNE. The entire CDR3 protein is CASSVGTGSPYNEQFF.

This clone has a handful of counts. The chain's CDR3 is CASSEGQGLSTEAFF. Partial CDR3 DNA: TGTGCCAGCAGCGAGGGACAGGGACTAAGCACTGAA. The chain combines TRBV11-2 with TRBJ1-1; 9 nucleotides align to TRBD1. The CDR3 end lies 3 residues beyond the end of the read and is filled in from the germline J gene. J lost 4 bases, V lost 5 bases, and 8 bases had no gene match. Germline CDR1 SGHAT, CDR2 FQNNGV. The CDR3 sequence is 15 residues long.

This clone has a count of ten or more. The read stops 3 residues short of the end of the CDR3; the missing end is completed from the germline J gene. V gene TRBV6-1 combines with J gene TRBJ1-5, with D unclear. Trimming pared 0 bases from V and 6 bases from J, leaving 9 bases between. CDR3 length equals 14 residues. Germline loops: CDR1 MNHNS, CDR2 SASEGT. Partial CDR3 DNA: TGTGCCAGCAGTGAAGCCATACAGTCTCAGCCC. Translating it yields CASSEAIQSQP. The complete CDR3 protein is CASSEAIQSQPQHF.

This clone was counted ten times or more. The read terminates 3 residues before the CDR3 end, so the remaining end is supplied by the germline J gene. The J gene is TRBJ2-7, the V gene TRBV19; D unclear. This CDR3 region has 12 residues. The germline V gene encodes CDR1 LNHDA and CDR2 SQIVND (reference sequence). V was pared by 6 bases and J by 1 base, with 7 bases between. The DNA read from the CDR3 is TGTGCCAGTAGGGGCGTGTCCTACGAG. Its protein product is CASRGVSYE. The entire CDR3 sequence reads CASRGVSYEQYF.

This clone came up many times. The read finishes 3 residues shy of the CDR3 end, and the germline J gene is used to complete it. The chain uses TRBV12-3 or TRBV12-4 and TRBJ2-3; TRBD2 is a possible D gene (7 bases). The length of the CDR3 is 14 residues. Trimming removed 10 bases at V and 4 bases at J, with 18 bases between. CDR3 loop: CATWGLAVADTQYF. Incomplete CDR3 DNA: TGTGCCACCTGGGGGCTAGCGGTAGCAGATACG.

This clone was recorded at least ten times. From the germline J gene comes the end of the CDR3, since the read stops 3 residues before it. This sequence joins TRBV2 and TRBJ2-7; 8 bases match TRBD1. This CDR3 has 14 amino acids. V was clipped by 6 bases and J by 6 bases; unmatched bases: 10. Germline lookup yields CDR1 SNHLY and CDR2 FYNNEI. CDR3 sequence reads: CASRTGGSPGEQYF. The CDR3 bases that were read are TGTGCCAGCAGAACAGGGGGGTCCCCGGGCGAG.

This clone was counted a few times. The CDR3 end lies 3 residues beyond the end of the read and is filled in from the germline J gene. The chain joins TRBV7-9 to TRBJ1-2; D is perhaps TRBD1 (5 bases). Germline CDR1 is SEHNR and CDR2 is FQNEAQ (reference sequence). The CDR3 extends over 15 amino acids. The CDR3 bases that were read are TGTGCCAGCAGCAACTCGGGACCCGGGGGGAATGAC. Translation: CASSNSGPGGND. The CDR3 in full is CASSNSGPGGNDYTF.

This clone was observed many times. The DNA ends 3 residues before the CDR3 does, and the rest of the CDR3 is filled in from the germline J gene. The V and J genes are TRBV7-9 and TRBJ2-3, with no clear D. The CDR3 sequence is 12 residues long. Germline CDR1 and CDR2: SEHNR and FQNEAQ (reference sequence). V shed 6 bases and J shed 6 bases, with 10 bases lying between them. CDR3 amino acids: CASSPVRDTQYF. CDR3 DNA (partial): TGTGCCAGCAGTCCCGTGCGGGATACG.

In its sample, this clone was seen a few times. The sequenced fragment ends 3 residues before the CDR3 boundary, so the rest is inferred from the germline J gene. The chain couples TRBV23-1 to TRBJ2-1; D may be TRBD1 (5 bases). TRBV23-1 is reported as an ORF; its role is uncertain. The CDR3 is 14 residues long. Trimming cost V 2 bases and J 4 bases, with 9 bases left between them. CDR3: CASSQPTAYNEQFF. The CDR3 bases that were read are TGCGCCAGCAGTCAACCGACAGCTTACAATGAG.

This clone was counted many times. The read ends 3 residues shy of where the CDR3 ends; the end is completed using the germline J gene. The chain recombines TRBV7-3 with TRBJ2-1, with a tentative D call TRBD1 (6 bases). Germline V gene sequence: CDR1 SGHTA, CDR2 FQGTGA. Trimming shortened V by 3 bases and J by 6 bases, and 12 bases separated the two germline ends. There are 14 residues in the CDR3. The CDR3 spells CASSLQGLSNEQFF. The DNA read from the CDR3 is TGTGCCAGCAGCTTGCAGGGGCTTAGCAATGAG. Full variable domain (remainder filled in from reference TRBV7-3 and TRBJ2-1): GAGVSQTPSNKVTEKGKYVELRCDPISGHTALYWYRQSLGQGPEFLIYFQGTGAADDSGLPNDRFFAVRPEGSVSTLKIQRTERGDSAVYLCASSLQGLSNEQFFGPGTRLTVL.

On this clone: The sequenced fragment ends 3 residues before the CDR3 boundary, so the rest is inferred from the germline J gene. The chain links TRBV2 to TRBJ2-2; TRBD1 matches at 7 bases. Germline V gene lookup returns CDR1 SNHLY and CDR2 FYNNEI. The CDR3 length is 14 residues. The CDR3 loop is CASSVDRINEKLFF. The CDR3 bases that were read are TGTGCCAGCAGTGTGGACAGGATTAATGAAAAG.

This clone was counted many times. The CDR3 end falls 3 residues outside the read, so it is completed with the germline J gene. J is TRBJ2-7 and V is TRBV20-1, with D maybe TRBD2 (5 bases). The CDR3 length is 13 residues. Trimming took off 6 bases at V and 0 bases at J, with 12 bases between the two ends. Per the germline V gene, CDR1 is DFQATT and CDR2 is SNEGSKA (reference sequence). The CDR3 protein is CSAGLDYSYEQYF. The DNA read from the CDR3 is TGCAGTGCCGGATTAGACTACTCCTACGAG.

This clone was observed many times. From the germline J gene comes the end of the CDR3, since the read stops 3 residues before it. The rearrangement links TRBV20-1 to TRBJ2-5, with 9 bases matching TRBD2. Trimming cost V 1 base and J 4 bases; bases outside gene matches: 10. The CDR3 covers 16 residues. Germline CDR1 is DFQATT and CDR2 is SNEGSKA (reference sequence). The part of the CDR3 DNA that was read is TGCAGTGCTAGAGTTGGTAGCGGGAGTGGGACAGAGACC. Protein: CSARVGSGSGTET. The whole CDR3 reads CSARVGSGSGTETQYF.

Ten or more counts support this clone. The CDR3 region is CASSQGQNYGYTF. CDR3 bases read: TGTGCCAGCAGCCAGGGACAGAACTATGGC. The chain links TRBV7-3 to TRBJ1-2; 7 bases map to TRBD1. The read stops 3 residues short of the end of the CDR3; the missing end is completed from the germline J gene. Germline V gene data show CDR1 as SGHTA and CDR2 as FQGTGA. The CDR3 consists of 13 residues. V was clipped by 5 bases and J by 2 bases; unmatched bases: 2. Full variable domain (outside the CDR3, taken from reference TRBV7-3 and TRBJ1-2): GAGVSQTPSNKVTEKGKYVELRCDPISGHTALYWYRQSLGQGPEFLIYFQGTGAADDSGLPNDRFFAVRPEGSVSTLKIQRTERGDSAVYLCASSQGQNYGYTFGSGTRLTVV.

This clone was picked up many times. The CDR3 end is not reached by the read, which stops 3 residues before it; the germline J gene fills it in. The chain has TRBV19 and TRBJ2-2; 9 positions match TRBD2. The V gene's germline CDR1 is LNHDA and CDR2 SQIVND (reference sequence). The CDR3 is 14 amino acids. J lost 5 bases, V lost 6 bases, and 4 bases had no gene match. CDR3 bases read: TGTGCCAGTAGGAGCGGGAGGATAACCGGGGAG. The encoded protein is CASRSGRITGE. From start to end, the CDR3 is CASRSGRITGELFF.

This clone was seen repeatedly, ten times or more. Sequencing ends 3 residues short of the CDR3 end; the germline J gene provides the rest. This chain uses TRBV16 with TRBJ2-1; TRBD2 agrees at 8 bases. This CDR3 has 16 residues. The J segment lost 5 bases and the V segment lost 0 bases, leaving 6 bases of the junction unmatched. CDR1 is KGHSY, CDR2 FQNENV, per germline. The CDR3 reads CASSQSREGMNNEQFF. CDR3 DNA, as far as it was read: TGTGCCAGCAGCCAATCCCGGGAGGGGATGAACAATGAG.

This clone has ten or more counts. Read data end 3 residues before the CDR3 end; the end is taken from the germline J gene. The V gene is TRBV9, the J gene TRBJ1-2; 10 bases match TRBD1. The ends lost 5 bases at V and 4 bases at J; junction bases unmatched: 2. CDR1 is SGDLS and CDR2 is YYNGEE in the germline V gene. The CDR3 totals 13 residues. The part of the CDR3 DNA that was read is TGTGCCAGCAGACGGACAGGGGGCTATGGC. This encodes CASRRTGGYG. The entire CDR3 sequence reads CASRRTGGYGYTF.

This clone was picked up many times. The read stops 3 residues short of the end of the CDR3; the missing end is completed from the germline J gene. The J gene is TRBJ2-1, the V gene TRBV11-2; TRBD2 aligns across 9 bases. CDR3 length: 14 amino acids. CDR1 is SGHAT, CDR2 FQNNGV, per germline. Unmatched junction bases numbered 3, after V lost 5 bases and J lost 4 bases. The sequenced part of the CDR3 DNA is TGTGCCAGCAGCCGGGGACTAGCTTACAATGAG. It yields the protein CASSRGLAYNE. The CDR3 in full is CASSRGLAYNEQFF.

This clone was seen many times. From the germline J gene comes the end of the CDR3, since the read stops 3 residues before it. V and J are TRBV18 and TRBJ1-4, with D unresolved. Germline-derived CDR1 and CDR2 are KGHSH and LQKENI. V lost 4 bases to trimming and J lost 8 bases, with 11 bases between them. This CDR3 is 13 amino acids long. The CDR3 bases that were read are TGTGCCAGCTCACGGTCAGGAGGCGAAAAA. Encoded protein: CASSRSGGEK. In full, the CDR3 is CASSRSGGEKLFF.

This clone occurred many times. The read ends 3 residues shy of where the CDR3 ends; the end is completed using the germline J gene. V gene TRBV12-3 or TRBV12-4 combines with J gene TRBJ2-2, with 10 bases aligning to TRBD2. With 3 bases clipped from V and 1 base from J, the junction kept 11 bases outside the gene matches. The CDR3 contains 19 residues. The covered CDR3 bases are TGTGCCAGCAGTTTGACGCTACCCACTAGCGGGGTGAACACCGGGGAG. It is translated as CASSLTLPTSGVNTGE. The CDR3, in full, reads CASSLTLPTSGVNTGELFF.

At least ten counts were recorded for this clone. Read sequence stops 3 residues before the CDR3 end, and the germline J gene provides the missing end. This rearrangement joins TRBV19 to TRBJ2-1; TRBD1 matches at 9 bases. In germline, CDR1 is LNHDA, CDR2 SQIVND (reference sequence). There are 14 residues in the CDR3. Unmatched junction bases numbered 9, after V lost 9 bases and J lost 6 bases. The CDR3 reads CASTWDRVSNEQFF. The DNA read from the CDR3 is TGTGCCAGCACCTGGGACAGGGTAAGCAATGAG.

This clone was observed at least ten times. The read ends 3 residues shy of where the CDR3 ends; the end is completed using the germline J gene. The chain couples TRBV20-1 to TRBJ1-2; maybe TRBD1 (5 bases). V lost 6 bases and J lost 4, with 15 bases in between. The CDR3 length is 13 residues. CDR1 is DFQATT and CDR2 is SNEGSKA in the germline V gene (reference sequence). The covered CDR3 bases are TGCAGTGCCCCAAGTCCGGGGGTCTATGGC. This codes for CSAPSPGVYG. The full CDR3 protein is CSAPSPGVYGYTF.

This clone showed up many times. The CDR3 goes on 3 residues after the read ends, and that part is filled in from the germline J gene. V gene TRBV4-1 combines with J gene TRBJ2-7; TRBD1 agrees at 7 bases. CDR3 length equals 15 residues. J gave up 1 base and V 2 bases, and 5 bases lay outside the gene matches. The germline V gene encodes CDR1 MGHRA and CDR2 YSYEKL. Partial CDR3 DNA: TGCGCCAGCAGCCAACCAGGGGGTGCGTCCTACGAG. Translation: CASSQPGGASYE. The full CDR3 reads CASSQPGGASYEQYF.